Listed below are T cell receptor beta chains from one sample, sequenced in a study of T cells after yellow fever vaccination. In TCRdb, the 5' RACE reads were re-called with MiXCR into one record per CDR3 protein. The sample has some 29,000 distinct CDR3 sequences; less than 5.5% are singletons. The sequencing used CD8+ T cells sorted from PBMCs, collected 10 days after the yellow fever booster vaccination. These TCRs come from a man aged 25 to 40 who received the YFV17D yellow fever vaccine. Both conserved end residues are part of each CDR3. The D gene is left open where the match is weak. Some rows mark clone size as missing; the rest say once, few, many or name a class of expanded clone.

many	TRBV29-1	TRBJ2-7	TRBD1	CSVVGGSPYEQYF	TGCAGCGTTGTAGGGGGCTCCCCCTACGAGCAGTACTTC
many	TRBV9	TRBJ1-1	TRBD1	CASSAPGQGGTEAFF	TGTGCCAGCAGCGCCCCGGGACAGGGGGGAACTGAAGCTTTCTTT
many	TRBV5-1	TRBJ2-1	-	CASSSTDGYNEQFF	TGCGCCAGCAGCTCTACAGACGGTTACAATGAGCAGTTCTTC
many	TRBV13	TRBJ2-6	-	CASSSQGAGANVLTF	TGTGCCAGCAGCTCGCAGGGCGCTGGGGCCAACGTCCTGACTTTC
many	TRBV5-1	TRBJ2-1	-	CASSFTVGGLSSYNEQFF	TGCGCCAGCAGCTTTACGGTTGGGGGGTTGAGCTCCTACAATGAGCAGTTCTTC
once	TRBV5-6	TRBJ2-5	TRBD1	CVSSSAGGEETQYF	TGTGTCAGCAGCTCCGCAGGGGGCGAAGAGACCCAGTACTTC
many	TRBV27	TRBJ2-1	-	CASWGLVGERDEQFF	TGTGCCAGCTGGGGGCTCGTGGGCGAACGGGATGAGCAGTTCTTC
many	TRBV12-3/TRBV12-4	TRBJ2-1	-	CASNALGRGLAGGPDEQFF	TGTGCCAGCAACGCTCTGGGCAGGGGGCTCGCGGGAGGGCCCGATGAGCAGTTCTTC
many	TRBV12-3/TRBV12-4	TRBJ2-7	-	CASSPEGAYEQYF	TGTGCCAGCAGCCCCGAGGGAGCCTACGAGCAGTACTTC
-	TRBV14	TRBJ2-7	TRBD1	CASSPGTGDPYEQYF	TGTGCCAGCAGCCCTGGGACAGGGGATCCCTACGAGCAGTACTTC
many	TRBV5-1	TRBJ2-1	-	CASSLEEPSYNEQFF	TGCGCCAGCAGCTTGGAAGAACCTTCCTACAATGAGCAGTTCTTC
many	TRBV23-1	TRBJ2-7	-	CASSQGDLFNYEQYF	TGCGCCAGCAGTCAAGGGGACCTCTTTAATTACGAGCAGTACTTC
many	TRBV12-3/TRBV12-4	TRBJ1-1	-	CASSFAGASTEAFF	TGTGCCAGCAGTTTTGCAGGGGCGAGCACTGAAGCTTTCTTT
many	TRBV12-5	TRBJ1-5	-	CASGLNQGEAQHF	TGTGCTAGTGGTTTGAACCAAGGGGAGGCCCAGCATTTT
few	TRBV12-2	TRBJ2-7	-	CASRIMGETKNYEQYF	TGTGCAAGTCGCATCATGGGAGAAACGAAGAATTACGAGCAGTACTTC